This T cell receptor beta chain was observed in a study of T cell responses to AZD1222 COVID-19 vaccine. Libraries were prepared by immunoSEQ multiplex PCR; TCRdb keeps only in-frame clonotypes and omits some of them. This sample has about 120,000 clones, with around nine tenths found just once. V was pared by 3 bases and J by 1 base, with 10 bases between. The germline gives CDR1 SGHRS, CDR2 YFSETQ. CDR3 length: 14 amino acids. The chain couples TRBV5-1 to TRBJ1-1; D is unclear. Sequenced here: peripheral blood, sampled 28 days after the second dose of the MenACWY control vaccine. This sequence originates from an adult who received the MenACWY meningococcal vaccine as a control. The CDR3 coding sequence is TGCGCCAGCAGCTCCACACGGGGGAACACTGAAGCTTTCTTT. Translation: CASSSTRGNTEAFF.